Presented here are 20 T cell receptor beta chains from one specimen sequenced in a study of T cells expressing NK-cell markers (dated by TCRdb to the early 2020s). Library generation was performed with 5' RACE. Sequencer: Illumina HiSeq 2000. Once TCRdb had reprocessed the reads, it stored one entry per CDR3 protein sequence and supplied no DNA. The sample table holds about 550,000 distinct CDR3 sequences. Together, the top ten hold roughly 3.6% of the sample. The specimen was blood T cells: a sorted CD56 or NKG2C T cell subset, CD4+ or CD8+ T cells, or bulk PBMC T cells (not recorded which). Receptors were obtained from a man aged 18 to 29 in good health. Donor details come from another sample of the same person, matched by shared clones.

This chain connects TRBV20-1 to TRBJ1-4; TCRdb reports TRBD1, a call that lacks DNA to check it against. The length of the CDR3 is 17 residues. Germline V gene sequence: CDR1 DFQATT, CDR2 SNEGSKA (reference sequence). CDR3 residues: CSARDLWGTGSNEKLFF.

J is TRBJ1-4 and V is TRBV20-1; checking the TCRdb D call of TRBD1 is not possible without DNA. CDR1 is DFQATT, CDR2 SNEGSKA, per germline (reference sequence). The CDR3 spans 14 residues. CDR3 sequence: CSAGKQGLGEKLFF.

The rearrangement links TRBV7-3 to TRBJ2-7; no DNA is available, so the TRBD1 call from TCRdb remains unchecked. The CDR3 runs 13 residues. Germline V gene sequence: CDR1 SGHTA, CDR2 FQGTGA. The CDR3 sequence is CASSRDAGYEQYF.

The rearrangement joins TRBV3-1 to TRBJ2-7; TCRdb designates TRBD2, a call that cannot be tested without DNA. Germline assignment: CDR1 LGHDT and CDR2 YNNKEL (reference sequence). This CDR3 spans 16 amino acids. The CDR3 region is CASSQRVEGPPYEQYF.

The rearrangement links TRBV29-1 to TRBJ1-1; there is no DNA to check the TCRdb D call of TRBD1. This CDR3 region has 17 residues. The germline gives CDR1 SQVTM, CDR2 ANQGSEA. The CDR3 here is CSVESWAGKSGGTEAFF.

V gene TRBV28 combines with J gene TRBJ2-1; TCRdb names TRBD2, which stays unverified in the absence of DNA. The CDR3 sequence is 12 residues long. Germline V gene sequence: CDR1 MDHEN, CDR2 SYDVKM. The CDR3 sequence is CASSFRGLGQFF. Complete variable domain (other parts from reference TRBV28 and TRBJ2-1): DVKVTQSSRYLVKRTGEKVFLECVQDMDHENMFWYRQDPGLGLRLIYFSYDVKMKEKGDIPEGYSVSREKKERFSLILESASTNQTSMYLCASSFRGLGQFFGPGTRLTVL.

The rearrangement joins TRBV20-1 to TRBJ2-1; TCRdb names TRBD1, which stays unverified in the absence of DNA. The CDR3 loop spans 15 amino acids. Germline assignment: CDR1 DFQATT and CDR2 SNEGSKA (reference sequence). CDR3 sequence: CSARDRSGGGREQFF.

The chain joins TRBV12-3 or TRBV12-4 to TRBJ2-4; absent DNA, TCRdb's TRBD1 call cannot be checked. The CDR3 totals 13 residues. The CDR3: CASSSGEKNIQYF.

The rearrangement joins TRBV12-3 or TRBV12-4 to TRBJ2-3. The CDR3 loop spans 14 amino acids. CDR3: CASSTHGRTDTQYF.

CDR3 sequence: CASSYSRQTFGGYTF. The rearrangement joins TRBV6-2 or TRBV6-3 to TRBJ1-2. Germline lookup yields CDR1 MNHEY and CDR2 SVGEGT. The CDR3 spans 15 residues.

This chain connects TRBV15 to TRBJ2-4; the TCRdb D gene call, TRBD1, has no DNA to confirm it. This CDR3 spans 13 amino acids. Germline loops: CDR1 LNHNV, CDR2 YYDKDF (reference sequence). The CDR3 loop reads CATSGQDRNIQYF.

The V and J genes are TRBV6-5 and TRBJ2-3; TCRdb proposes TRBD1, but this gene call is untestable without DNA. The germline V gene encodes CDR1 MNHEY and CDR2 SVGAGI. The CDR3 runs to 17 residues. The CDR3 region is CASSYSLTRDGTDTQYF.

This rearrangement joins TRBV24-1 to TRBJ2-7; TCRdb reports TRBD2, a call that lacks DNA to check it against. Germline V lookup: CDR1 KGHDR, CDR2 SFDVKD. The CDR3 is 14 amino acids. CDR3 loop: CATSEAGYPYEQYF.

V and J are TRBV6-2 or TRBV6-3 and TRBJ2-7; TCRdb lists TRBD2, though no DNA is available to test this call. The CDR3 consists of 19 residues. Germline assignment: CDR1 MNHEY and CDR2 SVGEGT. CDR3 region: CASSYSIGAGLPSSYEQYF.

CDR3 region: CASSGSRVGNTIYF. The chain employs TRBV12-3 or TRBV12-4 and TRBJ1-3. This CDR3 has 14 residues.

The chain couples TRBV12-3 or TRBV12-4 to TRBJ2-1; TCRdb's D call of TRBD1 is untestable without DNA. There are 14 residues in the CDR3. CDR3 loop: CASSLLERANEQFF.

The rearrangement uses TRBV5-5 and TRBJ1-5; the TCRdb call, TRBD1, lacks DNA for checking. Germline lookup yields CDR1 SGHKS and CDR2 YYEKEE (reference sequence). CDR3 length: 18 residues. Here the CDR3 reads CASSLTPGINLRNQPQHF.

The V gene is TRBV18, the J gene TRBJ2-1; TCRdb returns TRBD1, unconfirmable since there is no DNA. CDR3 size: 16 residues. CDR1 and CDR2 from the germline V gene are KGHSH and LQKENI. The CDR3 is CASSPTQRGRYNEQFF.

V is TRBV20-1 and J is TRBJ2-7; as DNA is missing, the TRBD2 call by TCRdb cannot be tested. From germline, CDR1 is DFQATT and CDR2 SNEGSKA (reference sequence). The CDR3 totals 15 residues. CDR3: CSASLTGTSGSKQYF.

This sequence joins TRBV3-1 and TRBJ2-1; TCRdb picks TRBD2, but there is no DNA to check that call. The CDR3 has 17 amino acids. Germline CDR1 LGHDT, CDR2 YNNKEL (reference sequence). CDR3: CASSQPLAVNRGDEQFF.